This passage covers 2 T cell receptor beta chains from one sample sequenced in a study of OX40 agonist ivuxolimab in advanced cancers. TCRdb's copy holds only in-frame clones and misses some; the assay was immunoSEQ multiplex PCR. The table has some 33,000 clones, around nine tenths seen once. Here the sequenced sample was CD4+ or CD8+ T cells sorted from blood, taken in a trial of the OX40 agonist ivuxolimab. Receptor source: an adult with an advanced solid tumor such as melanoma, head and neck, liver or kidney cancer.

The genes are TRBV6-6 and TRBJ1-1, with D maybe TRBD1 (6 bases). V was trimmed by 0 bases and J by 1 base, leaving 12 bases between them. This CDR3 is built from 16 residues. Germline V gene lookup returns CDR1 MNHNY and CDR2 SVGAGI (reference sequence). The CDR3 is CASSYSVGGANTEAFF. CDR3 DNA: TGTGCCAGCAGTTACTCTGTCGGGGGGGCGAACACTGAAGCTTTCTTT.

This chain connects TRBV15 to TRBJ2-5; 8 positions agree with TRBD2. Germline V CDR1 and CDR2: LNHNV, YYDKDF (reference sequence). The CDR3 consists of 16 residues. J gave up 5 bases and V 1 base, and 9 bases lay outside the gene matches. The CDR3 DNA sequence: TGTGCCACCAGCAGAGGCAGAGCGGGGGTAGGGGAGACCCAGTACTTC. As protein: CATSRGRAGVGETQYF.